This T cell receptor beta chain derives from a study of cytomegalovirus exposure and HLA in healthy donors. CDR1 and CDR2 from the germline V gene are SGHDT and YYEEEE. The trim removed 4 bases at V and 4 bases at J, leaving 6 bases unmatched. The CDR3 totals 14 residues. Amplification used 60 Vbeta primers and 13 Jbeta primers. Clones were read by immunoSEQ multiplex PCR, and TCRdb kept only the in-frame ones, dropping some. The data show under 200,000 clones, roughly 13% seen once. Points on this clone: This sample also contains other DNA sequences that code for the same CDR3.

The sequence was obtained from a man aged 45-65 years in good health and CMV-seropositive. The genes are TRBV5-6 and TRBJ2-5; TRBD2 matches 8 bases. The specimen was PBMCs. As DNA, the CDR3 is TGTGCCAGCAGCCCCGGGGGGGGAAGAGAGACCCAGTACTTC. It codes for CASSPGGGRETQYF.